The following is a T cell receptor (beta chain) sequence with its context. This sample is part of a study of blood T cell repertoires in COVID-19. Background on the study: The United States, Italy and Spain supplied acute and convalescent COVID-19 samples.

V was pared by 6 bases and J by 3 bases, with 9 bases between. The CDR3 contains 12 residues. CDR1 and CDR2 (germline): SNHLY, FYNNEI. Authors' analysis steps: The assay estimated nucleated cells by amplifying reference gene primers. Measured with immunoSEQ multiplex PCR; TCRdb has only the in-frame clones, and not every one. That table supplies the V and J calls and clone size; D and trimming were determined from the DNA. Counted here are over 150,000 clones, roughly 71% occurring once; the ten biggest clones make up 3% to 4.5%. The rearrangement links TRBV2 to TRBJ2-7, with D perhaps TRBD2 (6 bases). The source material was peripheral blood. This clonotype was sampled from a woman older than 75 with acute or convalescent COVID-19. The DNA for the CDR3 is TGTGCCAGCAGGGGACTCAACTACGAGCAGTACTTC. Its protein is CASRGLNYEQYF.